The 14 T cell receptor beta chains below were found in one sample sequenced in a study of technical replicates of blood from a handful of donors. Sequencing was performed with immunoSEQ multiplex PCR; in TCRdb, only in-frame clones are kept and a portion is missing. The data contain 65,000 to 95,000 clones, about 98% of them singletons. Sequencing was done on a sample of T cells isolated from PBMCs. These TCRs come from a human donor in good health.

The chain carries TRBV15 and TRBJ2-3; no clear D. The CDR3 has 13 residues. Germline-derived CDR1 and CDR2 are LNHNV and YYDKDF (reference sequence). Trimming stripped 3 bases from V and 2 bases from J, with 6 bases between. CDR3 DNA: TGTGCCACCAGCAGGACTGCCACAGATACGCAGTATTTT. Residues: CATSRTATDTQYF.

This clone was recorded once. This sequence joins TRBV5-1 and TRBJ1-4, with no clear D. Germline-derived CDR1 and CDR2 are SGHRS and YFSETQ. The CDR3 sequence is 14 residues long. V was pared by 3 bases and J by 8 bases, with 14 bases between. CDR3 nucleotides: TGCGCCAGCAGCTCCGGGAATATAGGGGAAAAACTGTTTTTT. The encoded protein is CASSSGNIGEKLFF.

The V gene is TRBV29-1, the J gene TRBJ2-2; 11 nucleotides match TRBD1. V lost 6 bases to trimming and J lost 2 bases; unmatched junction nucleotides: 5. Looked up from germline, CDR1 is SQVTM and CDR2 is ANQGSEA. There are 15 residues in the CDR3. This chain's CDR3 is CSVGQGASNTGELFF. In nucleotides, the CDR3 is TGCAGCGTCGGACAGGGGGCCTCAAACACCGGGGAGCTGTTTTTT.

The genes are TRBV13 and TRBJ1-4, with TRBD1 matching 7 bases. Germline CDR1 PRHDT, CDR2 FYEKMQ (reference sequence). V was pared by 3 bases and J by 7 bases, with 5 bases of the junction left unmatched. This CDR3 is built from 14 residues. CDR3 sequence (DNA): TGTGCCAGCAGCTTTCGACAGGGTGGTGAAAAACTGTTTTTT. Translation: CASSFRQGGEKLFF.

The V and J genes are TRBV7-2 and TRBJ2-3; 14 nucleotides line up with TRBD2. The germline V gene encodes CDR1 SGHTA and CDR2 FQGNSA. The CDR3 extends over 15 amino acids. The ends lost 5 bases at V and 5 bases at J; junction bases unmatched: 3. The CDR3 DNA reads TGTGCCAGCAGCCCGACTAGCGGGGGGGGAGATACGCAGTATTTT. Translation: CASSPTSGGGDTQYF. The full variable domain, completed using reference TRBV7-2 and TRBJ2-3, is GAGVSQSPSNKVTEKGKDVELRCDPISGHTALYWYRQSLGQGLEFLIYFQGNSAPDKSGLPSDRFSAERTGGSVSTLTIQRTQQEDSAVYLCASSPTSGGGDTQYFGPGTRLTVL.

The chain joins TRBV7-9 to TRBJ2-2; TRBD1 is a possible D gene (5 bases). Germline CDR1 and CDR2: SEHNR and FQNEAQ (reference sequence). CDR3 size: 18 residues. Between the trimmed V and J ends, which lost 5 bases and 2 bases, there was a span of 21 bases. CDR3 in amino acids: CASSPPLTVSSNTGELFF. DNA for the CDR3: TGTGCCAGCAGCCCCCCGTTGACAGTTTCCTCTAACACCGGGGAGCTGTTTTTT.

This clone appeared a single time. V and J are TRBV7-9 and TRBJ1-5; 7 nucleotides align to TRBD1. The CDR3 contains 14 residues. V was pared by 1 base and J by 5 bases, with 2 bases of the junction left unmatched. In germline, CDR1 is SEHNR, CDR2 FQNEAQ (reference sequence). CDR3 residues: CASSLGQGDQPQHF. CDR3 nucleotides: TGTGCCAGCAGCTTAGGACAGGGAGATCAGCCCCAGCATTTT. The whole variable domain, remainder taken from reference TRBV7-9 and TRBJ1-5, is DTGVSQNPRHKITKRGQNVTFRCDPISEHNRLYWYRQTLGQGPEFLTYFQNEAQLEKSRLLSDRFSAERPKGSFSTLEIQRTEQGDSAMYLCASSLGQGDQPQHFGDGTRLSIL.

J is TRBJ1-2 and V is TRBV29-1; 8 positions agree with TRBD1. The germline V gene has CDR1 SQVTM and CDR2 ANQGSEA. This CDR3 is built from 12 residues. Germline trimming cut 3 bases from V and 7 bases from J; bases unmatched to any gene: 4. CDR3 DNA: TGCAGCGTTGAGGACAGGGAGGGTGGCTACACCTTC. Translated: CSVEDREGGYTF.

This chain joins TRBV4-2 and TRBJ2-7; D may be TRBD1 (5 bases). With 0 bases removed from V and 0 bases from J, the gap between germline ends came to 9 bases. The CDR3 is made up of 15 amino acids. In germline, CDR1 is LGHNA, CDR2 YNFKEQ. CDR3 coding DNA: TGTGCCAGCAGCCAAGAAGGTGACAGCTCCTACGAGCAGTACTTC. Protein sequence: CASSQEGDSSYEQYF.

The V gene is TRBV2, the J gene TRBJ1-5; 8 bases match TRBD1. V dropped 8 bases and J dropped 6; count of bases not matched to a gene: 9. Germline V gives CDR1 SNHLY, CDR2 FYNNEI. This CDR3 has 14 residues. This CDR3 reads CASRGTGEAQPQHF. The DNA for the CDR3 is TGTGCCAGCCGCGGGACAGGAGAGGCTCAGCCCCAGCATTTT. Based on the CDR3 plus reference TRBV2 and TRBJ1-5, the full variable domain is EPEVTQTPSHQVTQMGQEVILRCVPISNHLYFYWYRQILGQKVEFLVSFYNNEISEKSEIFDDQFSVERPDGSNFTLKIRSTKLEDSAMYFCASRGTGEAQPQHFGDGTRLSIL.

The CDR3 is CASSFSGLADNEQFF. The CDR3 region has the DNA TGTGCCAGCAGTTTCTCAGGACTAGCGGACAATGAGCAGTTCTTC. The chain recombines TRBV27 with TRBJ2-1, with 10 nucleotides matching TRBD2. Germline assignment: CDR1 MNHEY and CDR2 SMNVEV (reference sequence). The length of the CDR3 is 15 residues. Losses at the gene ends were 3 bases for V and 5 bases for J; bases not matched to a gene: 4.

The rearrangement joins TRBV10-1 to TRBJ2-7; 8 nucleotides align to TRBD2. The CDR3 is 13 residues long. V was pared by 6 bases and J by 5 bases, with 6 bases of the junction left unmatched. Germline V CDR1 and CDR2: WNHNN, SYGVQD (reference sequence). For the CDR3, the DNA is TGCGCCAGCAGGGAGAGCGGGAGAGACGAGCAGTACTTC. Residues: CASRESGRDEQYF.

The genes are TRBV5-1 and TRBJ1-1; D is uncertain. CDR3 length: 13 residues. The germline gives CDR1 SGHRS, CDR2 YFSETQ. V lost 2 bases, J lost 3 bases, and 8 bases lay in between. The DNA of the CDR3 is TGCGCCAGCAGCTTTAACTCCTACACTGAAGCTTTCTTT. Encoded protein: CASSFNSYTEAFF.

The CDR3 nucleotides read TGTGCCAGCAGCTTAGCTTTGGGGACAGTTAGCAATCAGCCCCAGCATTTT. This sequence encodes CASSLALGTVSNQPQHF. The chain has TRBV7-8 and TRBJ1-5; 7 bases align to TRBD1. The germline V gene has CDR1 SGHVS and CDR2 FQNEAQ. The junction had 5 bases not matched to a gene; V was cut back by 0 bases and J by 0 bases. The CDR3 length is 17 residues.